The clone carrying this T cell receptor (beta chain) was observed at least ten times. Its specificity is unknown. Trimming shortened V by 2 bases and J by 2 bases, and 10 bases separated the two germline ends. Germline V gene sequence: CDR1 MNHEY, CDR2 SMNVEV (reference sequence). This CDR3 contains 15 residues. The entry originates in a study of HIV-infected patients and healthy controls. Study-wide points: HIV-infected repertoires had significantly higher mean Gini indices than controls, possibly reflecting oligoclonality. CMV-associated CDR3s mostly grew nonsignificantly during therapy, while HIV-associated CDR3s declined significantly.

Reverse transcription used approximately 500 ng RNA and constant-region primers for alpha and beta. Using multiplexing indices, alpha and beta chain libraries were generated apart by chain-specific third strand synthesis. The library had 12-nucleotide molecular identifiers formed by two random hexamers joined together. A single record per CDR3 protein comes from TCRdb applying MiXCR to the 5' RACE reads. The data hold fewer than 20,000 distinct CDR3 sequences, with 8.5% to 9% observed a single time. Roughly three months, about 14 weeks, into antiretroviral therapy, follow-up blood was collected. The repertoire came from unfractionated whole blood and reflected all unsorted peripheral T cells.

The chain has TRBV27 and TRBJ2-1; a weak D match, TRBD2 (5 bases). The starting material was blood, obtained during antiretroviral therapy. This clonotype originated in an adult with HIV infection. The CDR3 DNA reads as TGTGCCAGCAGTTTAAGCGGCTCCACCTACAATGAGCAGTTCTTC. This translates into CASSLSGSTYNEQFF.